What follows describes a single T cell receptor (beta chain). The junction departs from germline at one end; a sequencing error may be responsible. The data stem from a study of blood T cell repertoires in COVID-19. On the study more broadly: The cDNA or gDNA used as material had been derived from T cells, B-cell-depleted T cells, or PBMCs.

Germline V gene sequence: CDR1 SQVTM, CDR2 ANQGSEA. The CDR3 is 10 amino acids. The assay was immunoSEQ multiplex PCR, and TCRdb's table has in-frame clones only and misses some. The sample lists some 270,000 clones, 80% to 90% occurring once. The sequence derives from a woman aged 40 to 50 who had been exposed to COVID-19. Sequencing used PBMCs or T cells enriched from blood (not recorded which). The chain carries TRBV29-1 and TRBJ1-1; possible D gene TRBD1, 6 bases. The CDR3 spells CSVEDQGQTF. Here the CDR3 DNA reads TGCAGCGTTGAAGATCAGGGGCAGACATTT.